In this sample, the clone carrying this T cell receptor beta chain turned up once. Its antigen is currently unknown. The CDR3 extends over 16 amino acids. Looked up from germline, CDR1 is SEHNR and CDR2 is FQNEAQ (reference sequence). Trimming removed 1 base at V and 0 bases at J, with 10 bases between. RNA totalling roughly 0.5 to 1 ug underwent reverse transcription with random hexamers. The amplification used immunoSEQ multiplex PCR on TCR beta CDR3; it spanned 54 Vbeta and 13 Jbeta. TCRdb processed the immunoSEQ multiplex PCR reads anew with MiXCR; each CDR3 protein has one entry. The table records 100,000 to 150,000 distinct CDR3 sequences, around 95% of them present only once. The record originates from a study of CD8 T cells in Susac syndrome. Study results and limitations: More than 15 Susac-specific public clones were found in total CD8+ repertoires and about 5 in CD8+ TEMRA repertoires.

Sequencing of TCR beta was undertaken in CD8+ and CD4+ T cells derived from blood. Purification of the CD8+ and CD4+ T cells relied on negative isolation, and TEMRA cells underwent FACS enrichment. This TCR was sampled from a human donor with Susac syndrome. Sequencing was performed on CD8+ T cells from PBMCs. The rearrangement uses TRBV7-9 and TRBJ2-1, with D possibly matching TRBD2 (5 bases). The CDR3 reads CASSLGTRSSYNEQFF. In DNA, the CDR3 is TGTGCCAGCAGCTTAGGTACTAGGAGCTCCTACAATGAGCAGTTCTTC.